A selection of T cell receptor beta chains follows, all from one sample in a study of T-cell memory formation after mild COVID-19. TCRdb reprocessed the 5' RACE reads with MiXCR, giving one entry per CDR3 protein. The repertoire consists of 350,000 or so distinct CDR3 sequences, with less than 25% occurring once and the leading ten covering around 23%. The sequenced sample was PBMCs or a T cell subset sorted from them (not recorded which). The receptors were gathered from a man aged 18-30 years who had mild COVID-19 (a few samples of this study predate the infection). Cell type and time point are not known. Both conserved end residues are part of each CDR3. Fields, in order: V gene, CDR3 length, clone size, D gene, J gene, CDR3 protein, CDR3 DNA. D genes are given only for firm matches. A clone size is listed for some rows: how often the clone was seen (once, few, many), or a class if it is expanded.

V: TRBV7-9
length: 15
size: few
D: NA
J: TRBJ2-7
CDR3: CASSLGGDKSYEQYF
DNA: TGTGCCAGCAGCTTAGGGGGTGATAAATCCTACGAGCAGTACTTC

V: TRBV15
length: 13
size: many
D: NA
J: TRBJ2-5
CDR3: CATSSLGGETQYF
DNA: TGTGCCACCAGCAGTTTAGGGGGGGAGACCCAGTACTTC

V: TRBV6-5
length: 14
size: many
D: TRBD2
J: TRBJ2-5
CDR3: CASRPGLARETQYF
DNA: TGTGCCAGCAGACCGGGACTAGCGCGAGAGACCCAGTACTTC

V: TRBV7-9
length: 15
size: few
D: TRBD1
J: TRBJ2-5
CDR3: CASSPGQGHQETQYF
DNA: TGTGCCAGCAGCCCAGGACAGGGGCACCAAGAGACCCAGTACTTC

V: TRBV20-1
length: 14
size: few
D: NA
J: TRBJ2-7
CDR3: CSAPPVGRTYEQYF
DNA: TGCAGTGCTCCCCCTGTGGGCAGGACCTACGAGCAGTACTTC

V: TRBV5-4
length: 17
size: few
D: NA
J: TRBJ1-1
CDR3: CASSLVLSADMNTEAFF
DNA: TGTGCCAGCAGCTTGGTTCTGAGCGCAGACATGAACACTGAAGCTTTCTTT

V: TRBV29-1
length: 13
size: NA
D: NA
J: TRBJ2-7
CDR3: CSVVTGRNYEQYF
DNA: TGCAGCGTTGTCACAGGGAGAAACTACGAGCAGTACTTC

V: TRBV6-6
length: 15
size: NA
D: NA
J: TRBJ2-1
CDR3: CASSYPQGVGNEQFF
DNA: TGTGCCAGCAGTTACCCTCAAGGGGTAGGGAATGAGCAGTTCTTC

V: TRBV14
length: 15
size: few
D: NA
J: TRBJ2-5
CDR3: CASSQQRGIQETQYF
DNA: TGTGCCAGCAGCCAACAACGAGGGATCCAAGAGACCCAGTACTTC

V: TRBV24-1
length: 15
size: once
D: NA
J: TRBJ2-1
CDR3: CATSDSSGRYNEQFF
DNA: TGTGCCACCAGTGATAGCAGCGGGCGCTACAATGAGCAGTTCTTC

V: TRBV3-1
length: 14
size: few
D: NA
J: TRBJ2-3
CDR3: CASSRGVDTDTQYF
DNA: TGTGCCAGCAGCCGCGGTGTTGACACAGATACGCAGTATTTT

V: TRBV2
length: 13
size: few
D: NA
J: TRBJ1-2
CDR3: CASSEDGNYGYTF
DNA: TGTGCCAGCAGTGAGGACGGGAACTATGGCTACACCTTC

V: TRBV18
length: 13
size: few
D: NA
J: TRBJ2-5
CDR3: CASSETPLETQYF
DNA: TGTGCCAGCTCAGAGACACCTTTGGAGACCCAGTACTTC

V: TRBV5-1
length: 11
size: few
D: NA
J: TRBJ2-5
CDR3: CASRGIETQYF
DNA: TGCGCCAGCAGGGGGATAGAGACCCAGTACTTC

V: TRBV7-9
length: 13
size: NA
D: NA
J: TRBJ1-6
CDR3: CASSPAPGGPLHF
DNA: TGTGCCAGCAGTCCAGCACCGGGGGGACCCCTCCACTTT

V: TRBV18
length: 14
size: few
D: TRBD1
J: TRBJ1-5
CDR3: CASSRDRASQPQHF
DNA: TGTGCCAGCTCCCGCGACAGGGCAAGTCAGCCCCAGCATTTT

V: TRBV9
length: 13
size: many
D: NA
J: TRBJ2-3
CDR3: CASSVHPADTQYF
DNA: TGTGCCAGCAGCGTCCACCCCGCAGATACGCAGTATTTT